The 10 T cell receptor beta chains below all came from one sample that was sequenced in a study of shared clonotypes between healthy human individuals. Clones were read by immunoSEQ multiplex PCR, and TCRdb kept only the in-frame ones, dropping some. The sample lists around 750,000 clones, over 65% occurring once. Sequenced: memory CD4+ T cells sorted from blood. Subset specified: CD45RA-negative fraction. These receptor sequences come from a woman under 40 in good health.

This clone was picked up one time. This sample includes further DNA sequences coding for the same CDR3. The chain carries TRBV10-3 and TRBJ2-3, with D unclear. The CDR3 loop spans 11 amino acids. The V end was cut by 3 bases, the J end by 3 bases, with 1 base between. Germline V gene sequence: CDR1 ENHRY, CDR2 SYGVKD. CDR3 DNA sequence: TGTGCCATCAGTGAAACAGATACGCAGTATTTT. This sequence encodes CAISETDTQYF.

This clone was observed at least ten times. The chain uses TRBV4-1 and TRBJ1-5; unclear D gene. This CDR3 is built from 13 residues. The germline gives CDR1 MGHRA, CDR2 YSYEKL. V lost 4 bases to trimming and J lost 5 bases, with 9 bases between them. CDR3 sequence: CASSPRADQPQHF. CDR3 nucleotides: TGCGCCAGCAGCCCGCGCGCGGATCAGCCCCAGCATTTT.

This chain links TRBV5-1 with TRBJ1-1, with D perhaps matching TRBD1 (6 bases). This CDR3 contains 13 residues. Looked up from germline, CDR1 is SGHRS and CDR2 is YFSETQ. V was shortened by 10 bases and J by 0 bases, with 13 bases between the two germline ends. The CDR3 region has the DNA TGCGCCTGCCGGGAGGGGGTGAACACTGAAGCTTTCTTT. It codes for CACREGVNTEAFF. The full variable domain, in which reference TRBV5-1 and TRBJ1-1 provide the parts outside the CDR3, is KAGVTQTPRYLIKTRGQQVTLSCSPISGHRSVSWYQQTPGQGLQFLFEYFSETQRNKGNFPGRFSGRQFSNSRSEMNVSTLELGDSALYLCACREGVNTEAFFGQGTRLTVV.

This rearrangement joins TRBV30 to TRBJ2-1, with TRBD2 matching 7 bases. The trim removed 4 bases at V and 5 bases at J, leaving 8 bases unmatched. CDR1 GTSNPN and CDR2 SVGIG come from the germline V gene (reference sequence). The CDR3 loop spans 14 amino acids. In DNA, the CDR3 is TGTGCCTGGAAAAGCGGGATACGGCACAATGAGCAGTTCTTC. It codes for CAWKSGIRHNEQFF.

The chain joins TRBV7-3 to TRBJ2-1; 8 bases match TRBD1. Germline V gene sequence: CDR1 SGHTA, CDR2 FQGTGA. The CDR3 extends over 15 amino acids. J lost 7 bases, V lost 9 bases, and 14 bases had no gene match. In DNA, the CDR3 is TGTGCCAGTAGTCGGGGACAGGACCTTCGTAATGAGCAGTTCTTC. Protein product: CASSRGQDLRNEQFF.

The CDR3 is CASRVQDTEAFF. In nucleotides, the CDR3 is TGTGCCAGCAGGGTACAGGACACTGAAGCTTTCTTT. The chain combines TRBV28 with TRBJ1-1; D might be TRBD1 (5 bases). Germline-derived CDR1 and CDR2 are MDHEN and SYDVKM. The CDR3 loop spans 12 amino acids. The V and J ends lost 6 bases and 3 bases respectively, with 8 bases between them.

This chain uses TRBV2 with TRBJ2-2, with 7 bases matching TRBD2. The CDR3 spans 14 residues. The germline CDR1 and CDR2 sequences are SNHLY and FYNNEI. V was clipped by 4 bases and J by 5 bases; unmatched bases: 4. This CDR3 is CASSGQLATGELFF. CDR3 DNA: TGTGCCAGCAGTGGGCAACTAGCGACCGGGGAGCTGTTTTTT.

V and J are TRBV11-2 and TRBJ1-1; D call uncertain. The CDR3 covers 13 residues. Germline lookup yields CDR1 SGHAT and CDR2 FQNNGV. V lost 4 bases, J lost 3 bases, and 9 bases lay in between. The CDR3 spells CASSSHLDTEAFF. The CDR3 coding sequence is TGTGCCAGCAGCTCCCACTTGGACACTGAAGCTTTCTTT.

V usage is TRBV18 and J usage is TRBJ2-7, with D unclear. The CDR3 runs 14 residues. Germline V gene sequence: CDR1 KGHSH, CDR2 LQKENI. V was clipped by 2 bases and J by 4 bases, with 12 bases between them. DNA of the CDR3: TGTGCCAGCTCACCAAGGGTAACGGAGTACGAGCAGTACTTC. Amino acids: CASSPRVTEYEQYF.

V and J are TRBV4-1 and TRBJ2-5, with 9 nucleotides matching TRBD1. There are 16 residues in the CDR3. J was trimmed by 5 bases and V by 2 bases; bases with no gene match: 9. Looked up from germline, CDR1 is MGHRA and CDR2 is YSYEKL. The CDR3 DNA reads TGCGCCAGCAGCCAATCCAGGACAGGGGAGTTTGAGACCCAGTACTTC. It codes for CASSQSRTGEFETQYF.